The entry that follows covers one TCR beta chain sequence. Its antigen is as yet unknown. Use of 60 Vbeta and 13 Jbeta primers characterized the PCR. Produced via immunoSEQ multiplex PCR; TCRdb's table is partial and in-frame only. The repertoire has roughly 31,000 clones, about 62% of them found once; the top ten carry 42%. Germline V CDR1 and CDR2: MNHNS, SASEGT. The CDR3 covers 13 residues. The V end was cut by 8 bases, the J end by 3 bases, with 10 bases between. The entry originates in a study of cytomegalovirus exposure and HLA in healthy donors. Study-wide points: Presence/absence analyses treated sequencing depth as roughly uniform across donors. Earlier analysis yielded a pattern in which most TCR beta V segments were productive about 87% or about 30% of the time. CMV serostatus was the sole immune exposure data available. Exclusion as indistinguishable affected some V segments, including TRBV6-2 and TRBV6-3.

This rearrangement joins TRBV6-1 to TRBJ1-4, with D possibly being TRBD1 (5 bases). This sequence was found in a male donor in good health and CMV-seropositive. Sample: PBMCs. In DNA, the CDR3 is TGTGCCAGCGGAGGGGCTCCTAATGAAAAACTGTTTTTT. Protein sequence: CASGGAPNEKLFF.